The 9 T cell receptor beta chains in this list originate from one sample, sequenced in a study of Ad26.COV2.S vaccination and SARS-CoV-2 variants. Treatment here: roughly 18 received Ad26.COV2.S at low or high dose, single or two shots; five or six received placebo; per-sample allocation not given. Vaccine and placebo recipients were sampled on day 63 after the first injection. Using immunoSEQ multiplex PCR, the repertoire was profiled, and TCRdb retains in-frame clones only, with some absent. The repertoire holds approximately 480,000 clones, with 87% as singletons. Source: peripheral blood, taken in a trial of Ad26.COV2.S vaccine versus placebo. The receptors come from a person between 18 and 59 years old who received the Ad26.COV2.S COVID-19 vaccine or a placebo.

The gene calls are TRBV7-2 and TRBJ2-3; 7 nucleotides line up with TRBD1. The CDR3 runs to 15 residues. Per the germline V gene, CDR1 is SGHTA and CDR2 is FQGNSA. V lost 3 bases, J lost 1 base, and 4 bases stayed unmatched. The CDR3 DNA reads TGTGCCAGCAGCTTGACAGGGTCGGGCACAGATACGCAGTATTTT. It codes for CASSLTGSGTDTQYF.

The J gene is TRBJ2-3, the V gene TRBV29-1; 9 bases are a match to TRBD1. With V trimmed by 4 bases and J by 5 bases, 10 bases remained unmatched. Germline V lookup: CDR1 SQVTM, CDR2 ANQGSEA. CDR3 length: 15 amino acids. DNA of the CDR3: TGCAGCGTTGTCCCTGCGGACAGGGGAATAGATACGCAGTATTTT. As protein: CSVVPADRGIDTQYF.

The sample holds a few counts of this clone. This chain connects TRBV6-1 to TRBJ1-1; tentatively, D is TRBD1 (5 bases). Trimming removed 3 bases at V and 7 bases at J, with 21 bases between. The CDR3 has 16 residues. The germline V gene has CDR1 MNHNS and CDR2 SASEGT. CDR3 in DNA: TGTGCCAGCAGTGATCACTCGAGGGGTTCTCGAGGTGAAGCTTTCTTT. As protein: CASSDHSRGSRGEAFF.

The chain couples TRBV6-5 to TRBJ1-2; D is unresolved. The CDR3 is made up of 13 amino acids. The V gene's germline CDR1 is MNHEY and CDR2 SVGAGI. V was shortened by 4 bases and J by 2 bases, with 8 bases between the two germline ends. As DNA, the CDR3 is TGTGCCAGCAGTTCCACAGCGAACTATGGCTACACCTTC. Its protein product is CASSSTANYGYTF.

CDR3 protein: CASSVGWVSGNTIYF. CDR3 coding DNA: TGTGCCAGCAGCGTAGGATGGGTGTCTGGAAACACCATATATTTT. The chain carries TRBV9 and TRBJ1-3; D is undetermined. V lost 0 bases and J 1 base, leaving 8 bases between the germline ends. This CDR3 contains 15 residues. Germline V gives CDR1 SGDLS, CDR2 YYNGEE.

The chain combines TRBV15 with TRBJ2-1, with 7 bases aligning to TRBD2. With 2 bases clipped from V and 4 bases from J, the junction kept 11 bases outside the gene matches. CDR3 size: 17 residues. Germline lookup yields CDR1 LNHNV and CDR2 YYDKDF (reference sequence). The CDR3 coding sequence is TGTGCCACCAGCAGACGACCCCCGGGACTAAAATACAATGAGCAGTTCTTC. The encoded protein is CATSRRPPGLKYNEQFF.

The rearrangement joins TRBV15 to TRBJ2-7; TRBD1 is a possible D gene (5 bases). This CDR3 has 15 amino acids. V gave up 0 bases and J gave up 7 bases, with 16 bases separating them. From germline, CDR1 is LNHNV and CDR2 YYDKDF (reference sequence). CDR3 in DNA: TGTGCCACCAGCAGAGATGGCCAGGGTGTAGGTGAGCAGTACTTC. It codes for CATSRDGQGVGEQYF.

The J gene is TRBJ1-1, the V gene TRBV5-1; D is unclear. Germline-derived CDR1 and CDR2 are SGHRS and YFSETQ. Trimming stripped 4 bases from V and 11 bases from J, with 15 bases between. There are 12 residues in the CDR3. The CDR3 DNA sequence: TGCGCCAGCAGCCTGCTAGACCAGCGGGCTTTCTTT. Amino acids: CASSLLDQRAFF.

The chain uses TRBV5-1 and TRBJ2-7, with D possibly TRBD1 on 6 matching bases. This CDR3 comprises 15 residues. Germline CDR1 SGHRS, CDR2 YFSETQ. V was pared by 0 bases and J by 6 bases, with 16 bases between. CDR3 in amino acids: CASSLVPDRMFEQYF. Written as DNA, the CDR3 is TGCGCCAGCAGCTTGGTCCCGGACAGAATGTTCGAGCAGTACTTC.